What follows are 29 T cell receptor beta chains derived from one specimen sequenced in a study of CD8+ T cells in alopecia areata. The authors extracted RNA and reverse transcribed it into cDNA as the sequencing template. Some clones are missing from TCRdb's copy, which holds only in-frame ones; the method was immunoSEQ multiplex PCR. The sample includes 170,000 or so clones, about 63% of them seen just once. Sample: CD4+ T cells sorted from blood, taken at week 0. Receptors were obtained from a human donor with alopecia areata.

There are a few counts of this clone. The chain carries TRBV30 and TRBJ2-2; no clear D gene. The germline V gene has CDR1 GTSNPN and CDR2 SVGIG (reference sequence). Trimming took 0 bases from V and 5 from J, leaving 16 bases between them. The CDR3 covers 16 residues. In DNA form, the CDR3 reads TGTGCCTGGAGTGTAAGGATCCCTCAGAGGACCGGGGAGCTGTTTTTT. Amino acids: CAWSVRIPQRTGELFF. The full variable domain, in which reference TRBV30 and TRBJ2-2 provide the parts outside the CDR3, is SQTIHQWPATLVQPVGSPLSLECTVEGTSNPNLYWYRQAAGRGLQLLFYSVGIGQISSEVPQNLSASRPQDRQFILSSKKLLLSDSGFYLCAWSVRIPQRTGELFFGEGSRLTVL.

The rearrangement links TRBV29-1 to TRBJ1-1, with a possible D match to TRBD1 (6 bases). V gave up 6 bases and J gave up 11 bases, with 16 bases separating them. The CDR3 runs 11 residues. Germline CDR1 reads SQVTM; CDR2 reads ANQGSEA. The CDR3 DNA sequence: TGCAGCGTCGCGAAACAGGGAAAGGCTTTCTTT. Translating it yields CSVAKQGKAFF. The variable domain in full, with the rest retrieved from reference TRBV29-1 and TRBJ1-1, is SAVISQKPSRDICQRGTSLTIQCQVDSQVTMMFWYRQQPGQSLTLIATANQGSEATYESGFVIDKFPISRPNLTFSTLTVSNMSPEDSSIYLCSVAKQGKAFFGQGTRLTVV.

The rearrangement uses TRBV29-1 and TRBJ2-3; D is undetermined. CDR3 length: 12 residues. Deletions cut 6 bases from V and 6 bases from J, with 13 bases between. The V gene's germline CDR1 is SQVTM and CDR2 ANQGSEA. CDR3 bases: TGCAGCGTCGCTCTCAACCTCGATACGCAGTATTTT. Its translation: CSVALNLDTQYF.

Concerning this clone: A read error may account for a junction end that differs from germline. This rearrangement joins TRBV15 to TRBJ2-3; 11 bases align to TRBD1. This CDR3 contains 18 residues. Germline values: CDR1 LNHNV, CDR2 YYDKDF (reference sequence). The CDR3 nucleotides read TGTGCCACCAGCAGCCATCCGGGACAGGGGGAAAGCACGGATACGCAGTATTTT. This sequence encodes CATSSHPGQGESTDTQYF.

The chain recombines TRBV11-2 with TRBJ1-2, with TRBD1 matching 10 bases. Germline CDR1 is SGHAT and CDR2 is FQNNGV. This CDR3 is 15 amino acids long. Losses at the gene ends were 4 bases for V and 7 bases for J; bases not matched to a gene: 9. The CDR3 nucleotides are TGTGCCAGCAGCTCCCCGACAGGGGGCTATGGTGGCTACACCTTC. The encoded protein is CASSSPTGGYGGYTF.

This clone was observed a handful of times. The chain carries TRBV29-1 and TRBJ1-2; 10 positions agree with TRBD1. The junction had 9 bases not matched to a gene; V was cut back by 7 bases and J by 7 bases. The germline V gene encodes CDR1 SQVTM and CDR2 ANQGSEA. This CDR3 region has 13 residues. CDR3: CSDPPGQGFGYTF. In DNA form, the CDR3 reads TGCAGCGACCCTCCGGGACAGGGGTTTGGCTACACCTTC. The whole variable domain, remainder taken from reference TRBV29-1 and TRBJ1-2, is SAVISQKPSRDICQRGTSLTIQCQVDSQVTMMFWYRQQPGQSLTLIATANQGSEATYESGFVIDKFPISRPNLTFSTLTVSNMSPEDSSIYLCSDPPGQGFGYTFGSGTRLTVV.

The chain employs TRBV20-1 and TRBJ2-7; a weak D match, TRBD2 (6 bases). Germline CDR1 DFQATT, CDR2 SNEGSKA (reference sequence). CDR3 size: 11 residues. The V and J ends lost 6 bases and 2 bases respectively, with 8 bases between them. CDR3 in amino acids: CSASGPYEQYF. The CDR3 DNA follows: TGCAGTGCCAGCGGGCCCTACGAGCAGTACTTC.

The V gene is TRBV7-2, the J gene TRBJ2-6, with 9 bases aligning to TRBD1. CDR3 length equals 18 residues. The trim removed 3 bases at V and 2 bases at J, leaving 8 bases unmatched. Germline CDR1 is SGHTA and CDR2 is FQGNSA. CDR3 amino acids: CASSFTRGQGPGANVLTF. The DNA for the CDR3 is TGTGCCAGCAGCTTCACCCGGGGACAGGGACCTGGGGCCAACGTCCTGACTTTC.

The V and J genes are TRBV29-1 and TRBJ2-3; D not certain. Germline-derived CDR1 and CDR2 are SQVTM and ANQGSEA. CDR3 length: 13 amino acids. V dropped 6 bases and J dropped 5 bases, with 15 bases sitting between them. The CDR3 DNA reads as TGCAGCGTGGGTGAAAGATTGGAAGATACGCAGTATTTT. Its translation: CSVGERLEDTQYF.

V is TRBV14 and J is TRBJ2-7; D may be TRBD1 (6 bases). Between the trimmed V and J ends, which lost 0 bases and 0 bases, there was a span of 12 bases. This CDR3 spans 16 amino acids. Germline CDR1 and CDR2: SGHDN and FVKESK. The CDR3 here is CASSQDLRRGSYEQYF. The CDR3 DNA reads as TGTGCCAGCAGCCAAGATTTACGCAGGGGCTCCTACGAGCAGTACTTC.

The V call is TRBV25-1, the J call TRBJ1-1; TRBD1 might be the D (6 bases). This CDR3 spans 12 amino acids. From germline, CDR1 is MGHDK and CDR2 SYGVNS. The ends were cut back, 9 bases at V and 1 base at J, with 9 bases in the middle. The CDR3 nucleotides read TGTGCCAGTAAACAGGGGAACACTGAAGCTTTCTTT. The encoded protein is CASKQGNTEAFF.

CDR3 in amino acids: CSVFGMGETQYF. Written as DNA, the CDR3 is TGCAGCGTTTTTGGGATGGGAGAGACCCAGTACTTC. This sequence joins TRBV29-1 and TRBJ2-5; D is unresolved. Germline values: CDR1 SQVTM, CDR2 ANQGSEA. The ends were cut back, 5 bases at V and 4 bases at J, with 11 bases in the middle. The CDR3 is made up of 12 amino acids.

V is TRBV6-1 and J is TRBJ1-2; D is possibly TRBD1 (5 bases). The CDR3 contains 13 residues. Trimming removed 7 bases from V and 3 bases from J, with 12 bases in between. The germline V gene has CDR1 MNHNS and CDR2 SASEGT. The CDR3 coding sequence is TGTGCCAGCACCACGGGACGGGACTATGGCTACACCTTC. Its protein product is CASTTGRDYGYTF.

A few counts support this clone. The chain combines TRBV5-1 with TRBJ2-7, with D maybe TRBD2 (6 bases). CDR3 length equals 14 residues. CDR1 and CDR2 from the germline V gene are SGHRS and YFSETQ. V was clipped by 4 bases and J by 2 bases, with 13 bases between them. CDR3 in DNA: TGCGCCAGCAGCCGGGACTTATCGACCTACGAGCAGTACTTC. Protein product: CASSRDLSTYEQYF.

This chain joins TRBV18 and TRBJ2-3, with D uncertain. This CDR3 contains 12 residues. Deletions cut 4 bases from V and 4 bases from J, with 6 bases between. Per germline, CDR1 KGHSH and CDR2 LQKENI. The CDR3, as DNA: TGTGCCAGCTCACTTATGGCAGATACGCAGTATTTT. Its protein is CASSLMADTQYF.

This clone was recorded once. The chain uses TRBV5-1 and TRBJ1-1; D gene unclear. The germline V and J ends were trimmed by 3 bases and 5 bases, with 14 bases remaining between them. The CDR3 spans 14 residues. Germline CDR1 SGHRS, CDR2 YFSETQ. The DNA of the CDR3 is TGCGCCAGCAGCTCAAATACTGGTGGGACTGAAGCTTTCTTT. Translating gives CASSSNTGGTEAFF.

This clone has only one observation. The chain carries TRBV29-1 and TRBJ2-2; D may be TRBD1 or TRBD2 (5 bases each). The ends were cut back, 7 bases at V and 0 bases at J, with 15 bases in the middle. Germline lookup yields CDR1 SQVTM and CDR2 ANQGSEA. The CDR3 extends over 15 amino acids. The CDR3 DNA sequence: TGCAGCGGCCGATCCGGGACGGCGAACACCGGGGAGCTGTTTTTT. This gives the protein CSGRSGTANTGELFF.

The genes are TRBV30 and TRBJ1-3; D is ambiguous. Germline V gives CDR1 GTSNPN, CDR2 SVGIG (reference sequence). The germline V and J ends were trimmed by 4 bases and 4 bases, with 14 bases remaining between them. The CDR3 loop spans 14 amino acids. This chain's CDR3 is CAWTPRGKGNTIYF. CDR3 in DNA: TGTGCCTGGACCCCTAGAGGCAAGGGAAACACCATATATTTT.

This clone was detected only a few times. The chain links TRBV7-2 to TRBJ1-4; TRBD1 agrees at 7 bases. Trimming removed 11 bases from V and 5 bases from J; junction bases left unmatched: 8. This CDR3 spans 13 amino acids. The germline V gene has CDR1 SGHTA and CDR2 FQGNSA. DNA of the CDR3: TGTGCCGCTGGGACAGCACCGAATGAAAAACTGTTTTTT. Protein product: CAAGTAPNEKLFF.

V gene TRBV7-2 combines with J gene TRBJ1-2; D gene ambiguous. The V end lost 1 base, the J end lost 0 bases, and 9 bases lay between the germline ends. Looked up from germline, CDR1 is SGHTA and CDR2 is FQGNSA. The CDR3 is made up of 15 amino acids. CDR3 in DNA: TGTGCCAGCAGCTTAGTCGGGAATTCTAACTATGGCTACACCTTC. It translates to CASSLVGNSNYGYTF.

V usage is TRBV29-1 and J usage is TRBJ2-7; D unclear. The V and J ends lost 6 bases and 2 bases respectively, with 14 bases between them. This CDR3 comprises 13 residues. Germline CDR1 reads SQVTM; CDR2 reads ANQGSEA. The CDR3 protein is CSVGNRATYEQYF. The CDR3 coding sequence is TGCAGCGTGGGGAACCGGGCCACCTACGAGCAGTACTTC.

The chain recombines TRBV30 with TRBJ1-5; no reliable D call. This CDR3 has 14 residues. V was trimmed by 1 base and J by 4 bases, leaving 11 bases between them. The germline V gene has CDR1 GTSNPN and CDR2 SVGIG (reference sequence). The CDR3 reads CAWSETWLNQPQHF. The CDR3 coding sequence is TGTGCCTGGAGTGAAACCTGGCTTAATCAGCCCCAGCATTTT.

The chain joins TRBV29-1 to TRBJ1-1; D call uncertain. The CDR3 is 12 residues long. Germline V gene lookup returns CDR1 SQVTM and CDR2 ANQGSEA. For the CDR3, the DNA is TGCACAACCAACCGATTGAACACTGAAGCTTTCTTT. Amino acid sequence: CTTNRLNTEAFF.

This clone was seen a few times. The CDR3 region is CASSEAQGQPQHF. Here the CDR3 DNA reads TGTGCCAGCAGTGAAGCGCAAGGTCAGCCCCAGCATTTT. The chain combines TRBV6-1 with TRBJ1-5; no clear D. The germline V gene has CDR1 MNHNS and CDR2 SASEGT. V gave up 0 bases and J gave up 6 bases, with 6 bases separating them. There are 13 residues in the CDR3.

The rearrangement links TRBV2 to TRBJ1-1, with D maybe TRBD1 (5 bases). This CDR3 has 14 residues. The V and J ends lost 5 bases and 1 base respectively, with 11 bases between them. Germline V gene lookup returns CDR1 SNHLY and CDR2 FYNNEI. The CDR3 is CASSRQISNTEAFF. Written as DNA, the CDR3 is TGTGCCAGCAGTCGACAGATATCGAACACTGAAGCTTTCTTT.

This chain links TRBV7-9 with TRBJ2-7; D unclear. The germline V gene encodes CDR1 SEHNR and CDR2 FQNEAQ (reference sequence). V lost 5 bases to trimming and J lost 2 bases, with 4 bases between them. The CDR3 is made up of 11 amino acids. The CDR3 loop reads CASSTAYEQYF. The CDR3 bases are TGTGCCAGCAGCACCGCCTACGAGCAGTACTTC.

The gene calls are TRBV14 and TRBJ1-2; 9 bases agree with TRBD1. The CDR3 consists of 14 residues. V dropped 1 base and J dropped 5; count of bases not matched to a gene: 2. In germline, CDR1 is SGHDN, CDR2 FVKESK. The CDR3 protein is CASSQAGTGYGYTF. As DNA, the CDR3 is TGTGCCAGCAGCCAAGCCGGGACAGGGTATGGCTACACCTTC.

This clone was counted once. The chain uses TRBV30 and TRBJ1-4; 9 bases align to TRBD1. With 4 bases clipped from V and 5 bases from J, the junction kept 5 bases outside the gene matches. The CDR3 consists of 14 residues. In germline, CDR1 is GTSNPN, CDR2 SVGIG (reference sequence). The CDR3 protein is CAWTRTGENEKLFF. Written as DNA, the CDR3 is TGTGCCTGGACACGGACAGGGGAAAATGAAAAACTGTTTTTT.

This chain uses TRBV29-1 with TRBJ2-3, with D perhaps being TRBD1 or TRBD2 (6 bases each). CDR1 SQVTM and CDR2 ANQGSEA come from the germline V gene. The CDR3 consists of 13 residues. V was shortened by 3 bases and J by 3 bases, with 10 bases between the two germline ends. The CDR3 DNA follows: TGCAGCGTTGACGTAGGGGGGACAGATACGCAGTATTTT. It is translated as CSVDVGGTDTQYF.